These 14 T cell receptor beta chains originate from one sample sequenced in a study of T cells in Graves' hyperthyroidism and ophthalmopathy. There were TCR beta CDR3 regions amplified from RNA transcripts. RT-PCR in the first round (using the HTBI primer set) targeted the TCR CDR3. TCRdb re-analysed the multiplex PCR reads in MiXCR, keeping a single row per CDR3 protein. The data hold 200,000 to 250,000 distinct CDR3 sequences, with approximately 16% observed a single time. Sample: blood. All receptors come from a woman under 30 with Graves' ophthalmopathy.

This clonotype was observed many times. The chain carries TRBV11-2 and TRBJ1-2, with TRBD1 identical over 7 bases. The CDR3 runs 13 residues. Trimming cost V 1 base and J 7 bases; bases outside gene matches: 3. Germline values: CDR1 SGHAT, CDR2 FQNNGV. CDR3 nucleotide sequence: TGTGCCAGCAGCTTAGTTTCAGGGGGTGGCTACACCTTC. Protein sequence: CASSLVSGGGYTF.

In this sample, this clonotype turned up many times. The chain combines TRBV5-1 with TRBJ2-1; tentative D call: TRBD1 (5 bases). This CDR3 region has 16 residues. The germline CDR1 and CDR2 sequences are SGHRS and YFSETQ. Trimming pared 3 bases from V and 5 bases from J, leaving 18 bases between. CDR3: CASSSEDSPTNNEQFF. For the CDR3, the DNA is TGCGCCAGCAGCTCGGAAGACAGTCCTACTAACAATGAGCAGTTCTTC.

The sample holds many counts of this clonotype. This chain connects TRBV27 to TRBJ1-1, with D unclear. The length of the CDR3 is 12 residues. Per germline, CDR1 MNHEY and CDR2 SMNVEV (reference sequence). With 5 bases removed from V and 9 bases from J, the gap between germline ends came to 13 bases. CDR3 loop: CASSTPGTQAFF. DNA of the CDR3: TGTGCCAGCAGTACACCGGGAACACAAGCTTTCTTT.

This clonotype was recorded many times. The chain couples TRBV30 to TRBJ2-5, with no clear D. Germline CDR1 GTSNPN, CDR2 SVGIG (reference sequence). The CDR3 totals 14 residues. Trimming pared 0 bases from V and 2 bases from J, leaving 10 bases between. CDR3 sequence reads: CAWSVSALQETQYF. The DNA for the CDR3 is TGTGCCTGGAGTGTTTCGGCACTACAAGAGACCCAGTACTTC.

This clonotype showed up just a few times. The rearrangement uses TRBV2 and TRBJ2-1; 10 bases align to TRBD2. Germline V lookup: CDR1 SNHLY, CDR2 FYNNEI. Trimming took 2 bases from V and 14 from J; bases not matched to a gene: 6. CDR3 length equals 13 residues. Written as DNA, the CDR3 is TGTGCCAGCAGTGAACTAGCGGGAGTTTTTAAGTTCTTC. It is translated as CASSELAGVFKFF.

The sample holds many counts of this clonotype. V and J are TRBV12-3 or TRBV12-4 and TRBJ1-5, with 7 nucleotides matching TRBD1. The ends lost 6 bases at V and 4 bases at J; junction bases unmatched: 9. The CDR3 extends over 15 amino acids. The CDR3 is CASSPRGRGNQPQHF. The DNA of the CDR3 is TGTGCCAGCAGCCCAAGGGGGCGCGGGAATCAGCCCCAGCATTTT.

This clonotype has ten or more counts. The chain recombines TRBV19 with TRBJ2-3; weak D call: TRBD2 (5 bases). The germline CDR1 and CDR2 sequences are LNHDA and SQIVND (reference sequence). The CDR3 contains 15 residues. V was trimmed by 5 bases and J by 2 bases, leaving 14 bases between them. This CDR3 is CASSLVGDPTDTQYF. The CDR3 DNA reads TGTGCCAGTAGTCTGGTGGGAGACCCCACAGATACGCAGTATTTT.

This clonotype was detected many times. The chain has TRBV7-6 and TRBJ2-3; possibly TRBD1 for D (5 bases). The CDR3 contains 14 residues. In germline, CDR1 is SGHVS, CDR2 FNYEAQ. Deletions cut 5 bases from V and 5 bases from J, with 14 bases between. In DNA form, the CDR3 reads TGTGCCAGCAGCCCACGGACATATCGAGATACGCAGTATTTT. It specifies CASSPRTYRDTQYF.

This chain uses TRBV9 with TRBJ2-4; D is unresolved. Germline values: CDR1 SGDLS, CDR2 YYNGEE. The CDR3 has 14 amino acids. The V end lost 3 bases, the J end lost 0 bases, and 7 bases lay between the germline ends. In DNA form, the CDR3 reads TGTGCCAGCAGCGGAGGAGTAGCCAAAAACATTCAGTACTTC. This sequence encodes CASSGGVAKNIQYF.

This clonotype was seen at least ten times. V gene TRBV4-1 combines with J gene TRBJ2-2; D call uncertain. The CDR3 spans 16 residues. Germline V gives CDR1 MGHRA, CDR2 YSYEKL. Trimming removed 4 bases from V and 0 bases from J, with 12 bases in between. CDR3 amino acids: CASSPTVIANTGELFF. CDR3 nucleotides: TGCGCCAGCAGCCCCACAGTGATCGCGAACACCGGGGAGCTGTTTTTT.

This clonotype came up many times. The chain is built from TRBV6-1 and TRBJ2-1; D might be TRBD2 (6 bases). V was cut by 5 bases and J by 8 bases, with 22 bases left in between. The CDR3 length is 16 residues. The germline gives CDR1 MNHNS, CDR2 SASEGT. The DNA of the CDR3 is TGTGCCAGCAGTCCTCCCCCGAGACTAGATAGAGATGAGCAGTTCTTC. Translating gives CASSPPPRLDRDEQFF.

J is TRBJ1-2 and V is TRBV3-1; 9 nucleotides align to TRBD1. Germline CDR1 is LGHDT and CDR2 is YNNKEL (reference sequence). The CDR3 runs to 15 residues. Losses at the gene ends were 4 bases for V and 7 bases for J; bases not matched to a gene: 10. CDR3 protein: CASSRSGGDRVGYTF. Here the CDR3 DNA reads TGTGCCAGCAGCCGGAGCGGGGGGGACAGGGTTGGCTACACCTTC.

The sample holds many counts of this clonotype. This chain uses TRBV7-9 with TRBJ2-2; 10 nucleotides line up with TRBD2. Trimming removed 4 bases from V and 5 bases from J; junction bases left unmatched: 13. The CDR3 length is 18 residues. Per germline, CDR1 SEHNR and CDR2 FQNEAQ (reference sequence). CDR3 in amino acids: CASSYPQRGGRTTGELFF. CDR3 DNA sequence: TGTGCCAGCAGCTACCCACAGCGGGGGGGCCGGACAACCGGGGAGCTGTTTTTT.

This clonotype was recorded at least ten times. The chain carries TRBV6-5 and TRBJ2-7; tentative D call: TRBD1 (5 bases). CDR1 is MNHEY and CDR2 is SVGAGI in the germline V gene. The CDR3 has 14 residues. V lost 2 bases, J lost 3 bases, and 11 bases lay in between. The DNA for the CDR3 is TGTGCCAGCAGTTACGGGGCAGGGTTCTACGAGCAGTACTTC. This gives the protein CASSYGAGFYEQYF.